These 17 T cell receptor beta chains originate from one sample sequenced in a study of type 1 regulatory T cells. TCRdb reanalysed the reads using MiXCR and keeps one entry per CDR3 protein. Here the sample spans over 90,000 distinct CDR3 sequences, roughly 28% being singletons. The sample was CD4+ T cells, either the whole sample or a sorted fraction (not recorded which). The receptors shown here come from a human donor in good health.

This clonotype occurred a few times. The V and J genes are TRBV15 and TRBJ2-5, with D unclear. The V end lost 9 bases, the J end lost 2 bases, and 19 bases lay between the germline ends. This CDR3 is 15 amino acids long. The germline V gene encodes CDR1 LNHNV and CDR2 YYDKDF (reference sequence). Written as DNA, the CDR3 is TGTGCCACGCGAACGAACGAGCGTGAACAAGAGACCCAGTACTTC. Translation: CATRTNEREQETQYF.

The chain combines TRBV12-3 or TRBV12-4 with TRBJ2-3, with unresolved D. The CDR3 has 12 residues. V was shortened by 5 bases and J by 7 bases, with 10 bases between the two germline ends. CDR3 sequence reads: CASSPNLNTQYF. The DNA for the CDR3 is TGTGCCAGCAGTCCAAACCTTAATACGCAGTATTTT.

This clonotype was observed a few times. The rearrangement joins TRBV29-1 to TRBJ1-4; no firm D call. Between the trimmed V and J ends, which lost 4 bases and 3 bases, there was a span of 9 bases. The CDR3 runs 13 residues. Germline assignment: CDR1 SQVTM and CDR2 ANQGSEA. The CDR3, as DNA: TGCAGCGTTGGGGGATCTTCTAATGAAAAACTGTTTTTT. The encoded protein is CSVGGSSNEKLFF. The full variable domain, in which reference TRBV29-1 and TRBJ1-4 provide the parts outside the CDR3, is SAVISQKPSRDICQRGTSLTIQCQVDSQVTMMFWYRQQPGQSLTLIATANQGSEATYESGFVIDKFPISRPNLTFSTLTVSNMSPEDSSIYLCSVGGSSNEKLFFGSGTQLSVL.

This clonotype has just a few counts. CDR3 DNA sequence: TGTGCCAGCAGCCTGGGGGTCACAGTTGGGGACACTGAAGCTTTCTTT. This sequence encodes CASSLGVTVGDTEAFF. This sequence joins TRBV5-5 and TRBJ1-1; D is possibly TRBD1 (5 bases). The V gene lost 4 bases and the J gene lost 3 bases, with 19 bases spanning the gap. The CDR3 runs 16 residues. Germline V gene data show CDR1 as SGHKS and CDR2 as YYEKEE (reference sequence).

The chain links TRBV20-1 to TRBJ2-2, with D perhaps matching TRBD2 (5 bases). CDR3 length: 18 amino acids. From germline, CDR1 is DFQATT and CDR2 SNEGSKA (reference sequence). V lost 2 bases and J lost 0, with 19 bases in between. The DNA for the CDR3 is TGCAGTGCTAGAAGAGGAGGAGGTGGGCGGGCGAACACCGGGGAGCTGTTTTTT. The encoded protein is CSARRGGGGRANTGELFF.

Only a few counts were recorded for this clonotype. This chain joins TRBV30 and TRBJ1-1; tentatively, D is TRBD1 (6 bases). V lost 2 bases and J lost 1, with 8 bases in between. Germline loops: CDR1 GTSNPN, CDR2 SVGIG (reference sequence). The CDR3 is 13 amino acids. CDR3 amino acids: CAWSRQENTEAFF. As DNA, the CDR3 is TGTGCCTGGAGTAGACAGGAGAACACTGAAGCTTTCTTT.

J is TRBJ1-4 and V is TRBV20-1, with D maybe TRBD1 (6 bases). V was clipped by 5 bases and J by 3 bases, with 25 bases between them. Germline-derived CDR1 and CDR2 are DFQATT and SNEGSKA (reference sequence). This CDR3 has 18 residues. The CDR3 loop reads CSADNTGTFSAPNEKLFF. The CDR3 DNA sequence: TGCAGTGCTGACAACACCGGGACATTCTCCGCACCTAATGAAAAACTGTTTTTT.

This chain connects TRBV27 to TRBJ2-1; 7 positions agree with TRBD1. The CDR3 has 18 amino acids. The germline V gene has CDR1 MNHEY and CDR2 SMNVEV (reference sequence). V lost 5 bases, J lost 9 bases, and 22 bases stayed unmatched. CDR3 sequence reads: CASSPLANEGARGLEQFF. In nucleotides, the CDR3 is TGTGCCAGCAGTCCGTTGGCTAACGAGGGGGCTCGAGGGCTTGAGCAGTTCTTC.

A few counts support this clonotype. The chain employs TRBV2 and TRBJ2-5; TRBD2 is a possible D gene (6 bases). The V end lost 6 bases, the J end lost 2 bases, and 10 bases lay between the germline ends. This CDR3 contains 13 residues. CDR1 and CDR2 (germline): SNHLY, FYNNEI. CDR3 DNA: TGTGCCAGCAGGTATCTAGCGCAAGAGACCCAGTACTTC. Its translation: CASRYLAQETQYF.

This clonotype was recorded a few times. The V call is TRBV7-2, the J call TRBJ2-3; D is undetermined. CDR1 and CDR2 (germline): SGHTA, FQGNSA. V was trimmed by 5 bases and J by 2 bases, leaving 11 bases between them. This CDR3 is built from 14 residues. CDR3 sequence: CASSPGAATDTQYF. The CDR3 nucleotides are TGTGCCAGCAGCCCAGGCGCAGCCACAGATACGCAGTATTTT.

This chain connects TRBV19 to TRBJ2-1; D uncertain. The germline gives CDR1 LNHDA, CDR2 SQIVND (reference sequence). Trimming pared 6 bases from V and 12 bases from J, leaving 21 bases between. This CDR3 comprises 14 residues. CDR3 in amino acids: CASRSTASTSRQFF. DNA of the CDR3: TGTGCCAGTAGATCAACCGCGTCGACCTCAAGGCAGTTCTTC. Full variable domain (remainder filled in from reference TRBV19 and TRBJ2-1): DGGITQSPKYLFRKEGQNVTLSCEQNLNHDAMYWYRQDPGQGLRLIYYSQIVNDFQKGDIAEGYSVSREKKESFPLTVTSAQKNPTAFYLCASRSTASTSRQFFGPGTRLTVL.

This clonotype was seen repeatedly, ten times or more. The chain combines TRBV7-9 with TRBJ2-3, with TRBD2 matching over 10 bases. J gave up 11 bases and V 5 bases, and 13 bases lay outside the gene matches. Germline V lookup: CDR1 SEHNR, CDR2 FQNEAQ (reference sequence). This CDR3 region has 15 residues. CDR3 sequence reads: CASSPGLAEVHGQYF. CDR3 sequence (DNA): TGTGCCAGCAGCCCCGGACTAGCGGAAGTACACGGGCAGTATTTT.

The chain links TRBV6-5 to TRBJ1-1, with D possibly being TRBD1 (5 bases). The CDR3 has 14 residues. Germline CDR1 and CDR2: MNHEY and SVGAGI. V dropped 6 bases and J dropped 5 bases, with 16 bases sitting between them. This CDR3 reads CASRLQDDRTEAFF. For the CDR3, the DNA is TGTGCCAGCAGATTACAGGACGATAGGACTGAAGCTTTCTTT.

This sequence joins TRBV7-2 and TRBJ2-7; possible D gene TRBD2, 6 bases. The germline CDR1 and CDR2 sequences are SGHTA and FQGNSA. This CDR3 comprises 15 residues. The germline V and J ends were trimmed by 1 base and 0 bases, with 10 bases remaining between them. CDR3 coding DNA: TGTGCCAGCAGCTTAGAACCTAGCGCCTCCTACGAGCAGTACTTC. Amino acids: CASSLEPSASYEQYF.

This clonotype was detected a few times. The V gene is TRBV3-1, the J gene TRBJ2-1; 10 bases are shared with TRBD2. V was pared by 4 bases and J by 4 bases, with 10 bases of the junction left unmatched. The CDR3 has 17 amino acids. Germline V CDR1 and CDR2: LGHDT, YNNKEL (reference sequence). The CDR3 coding sequence is TGTGCCAGCAGCCTTAGGGTGAGGACTAGCGGATACAATGAGCAGTTCTTC. It translates to CASSLRVRTSGYNEQFF.

The chain combines TRBV5-1 with TRBJ1-6, with 7 bases identical to TRBD1. Germline trimming cut 3 bases from V and 9 bases from J; bases unmatched to any gene: 9. The CDR3 is 15 amino acids. The germline CDR1 and CDR2 sequences are SGHRS and YFSETQ. CDR3 bases: TGCGCCAGCAGCTCCAGGACAGGAGGAGGTTCACCCCTCCACTTT. The encoded protein is CASSSRTGGGSPLHF.

This clonotype was counted between two and nine times. The V call is TRBV5-1, the J call TRBJ2-5; the D call may be TRBD1 or TRBD2 (6 bases each). Germline lookup yields CDR1 SGHRS and CDR2 YFSETQ. This CDR3 is built from 16 residues. V was clipped by 0 bases and J by 0 bases, with 12 bases between them. The CDR3 coding sequence is TGCGCCAGCAGCTTGGAAGGGGGAGGTAACCAAGAGACCCAGTACTTC. Residues: CASSLEGGGNQETQYF.